Reported below is one TCR beta chain. These data come from a study of cytomegalovirus exposure and HLA in healthy donors. Whole-study context: As released early, the data held 80 million to 90 million unique TCRs from HLA-typed donors.

The CDR3 covers 15 residues. Deletions cut 1 base from V and 0 bases from J, with 7 bases between. CDR1 and CDR2 from the germline V gene are SGHAT and FQDESV (reference sequence). The PCR had 60 Vbeta and 13 Jbeta primers. The method was immunoSEQ multiplex PCR; TCRdb's version includes in-frame clones alone and lacks a portion of them. Counted here are 100,000 to 150,000 clones, 75% to 85% occurring once; the ten biggest clones make up about 2%. The chain joins TRBV11-1 to TRBJ2-4; perhaps TRBD1 as D (5 bases). The sequenced sample was PBMCs. The TCR originated in a man between 18 and 29 years old in good health and CMV-seronegative. The CDR3 DNA follows: TGTGCCAGCAGCTTAGATGACAGAGCCAAAAACATTCAGTACTTC. As protein: CASSLDDRAKNIQYF.